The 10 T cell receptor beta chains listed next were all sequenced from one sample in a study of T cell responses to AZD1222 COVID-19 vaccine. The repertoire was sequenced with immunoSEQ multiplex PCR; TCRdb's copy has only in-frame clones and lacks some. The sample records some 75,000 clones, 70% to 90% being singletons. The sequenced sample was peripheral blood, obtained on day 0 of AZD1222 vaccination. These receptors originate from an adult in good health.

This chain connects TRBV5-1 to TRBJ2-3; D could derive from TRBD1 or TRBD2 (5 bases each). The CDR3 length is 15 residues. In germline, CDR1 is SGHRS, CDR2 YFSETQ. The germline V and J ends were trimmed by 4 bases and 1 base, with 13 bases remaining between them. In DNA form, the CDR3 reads TGCGCCAGCAGCATTGGCCTGGGGGGCACAGATACGCAGTATTTT. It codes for CASSIGLGGTDTQYF.

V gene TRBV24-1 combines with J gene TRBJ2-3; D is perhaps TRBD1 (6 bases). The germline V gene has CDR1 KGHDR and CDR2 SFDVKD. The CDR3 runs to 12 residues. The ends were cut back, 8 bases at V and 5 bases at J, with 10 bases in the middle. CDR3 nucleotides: TGTGCCACCACCCAAGGGGGAGATACGCAGTATTTT. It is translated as CATTQGGDTQYF.

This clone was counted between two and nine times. This CDR3 reads CASSLFSGRADTQYF. The CDR3 nucleotides read TGTGCCAGCAGCTTATTTAGCGGGAGAGCAGATACGCAGTATTTT. The chain uses TRBV11-2 and TRBJ2-3; TRBD2 matches at 9 bases. This CDR3 is 15 amino acids long. From germline, CDR1 is SGHAT and CDR2 FQNNGV. The V segment lost 2 bases and the J segment 4 bases; nucleotides outside the gene matches: 4. Combining the CDR3 with reference TRBV11-2 and TRBJ2-3 gives the whole variable domain EAGVAQSPRYKIIEKRQSVAFWCNPISGHATLYWYQQILGQGPKLLIQFQNNGVVDDSQLPKDRFSAERLKGVDSTLKIQPAKLEDSAVYLCASSLFSGRADTQYFGPGTRLTVL.

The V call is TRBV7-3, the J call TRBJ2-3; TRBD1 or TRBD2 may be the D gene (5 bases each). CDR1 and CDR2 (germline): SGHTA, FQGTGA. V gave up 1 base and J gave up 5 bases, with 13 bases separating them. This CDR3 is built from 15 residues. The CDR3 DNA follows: TGTGCCAGCAGCTTAAGAGCAGGGAGCGGAGATACGCAGTATTTT. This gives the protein CASSLRAGSGDTQYF.

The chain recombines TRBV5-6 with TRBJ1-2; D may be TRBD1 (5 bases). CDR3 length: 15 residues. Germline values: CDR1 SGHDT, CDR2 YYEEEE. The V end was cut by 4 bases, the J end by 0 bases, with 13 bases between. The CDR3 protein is CASSQSGAANYGYTF. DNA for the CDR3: TGTGCCAGCAGCCAGTCCGGGGCAGCTAACTATGGCTACACCTTC.

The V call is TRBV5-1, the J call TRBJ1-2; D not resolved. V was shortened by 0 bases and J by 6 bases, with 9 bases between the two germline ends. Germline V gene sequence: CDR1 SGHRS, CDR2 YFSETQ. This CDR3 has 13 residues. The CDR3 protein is CASSLAGEDGYTF. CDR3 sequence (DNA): TGCGCCAGCAGCTTGGCCGGGGAAGATGGCTACACCTTC.

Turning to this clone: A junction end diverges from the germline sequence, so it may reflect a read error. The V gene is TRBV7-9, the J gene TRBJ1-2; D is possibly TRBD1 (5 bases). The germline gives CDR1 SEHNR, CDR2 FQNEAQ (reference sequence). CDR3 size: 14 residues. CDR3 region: CASSVAGTAYGYTF. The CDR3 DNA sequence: TGTGCCAGCAGCGTAGCTGGGACCGCCTATGGCTACACCTTC.

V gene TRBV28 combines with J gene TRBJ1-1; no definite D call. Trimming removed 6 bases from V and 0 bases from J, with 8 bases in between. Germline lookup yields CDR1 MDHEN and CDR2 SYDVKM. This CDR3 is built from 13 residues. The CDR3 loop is CASRLDLNTEAFF. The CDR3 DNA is TGTGCCAGCAGGCTGGACTTGAACACTGAAGCTTTCTTT.

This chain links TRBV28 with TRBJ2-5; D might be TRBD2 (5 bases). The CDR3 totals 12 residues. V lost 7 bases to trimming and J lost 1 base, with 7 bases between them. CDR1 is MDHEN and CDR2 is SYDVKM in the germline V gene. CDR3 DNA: TGTGCCAGCATGGACTTCCAAGAGACCCAGTACTTC. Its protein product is CASMDFQETQYF.

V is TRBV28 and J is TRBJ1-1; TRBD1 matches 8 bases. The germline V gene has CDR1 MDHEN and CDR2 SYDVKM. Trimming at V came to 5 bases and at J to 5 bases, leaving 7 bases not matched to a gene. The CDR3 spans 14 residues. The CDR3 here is CASSTGQGWTEAFF. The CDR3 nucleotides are TGTGCCAGCAGTACTGGACAGGGATGGACTGAAGCTTTCTTT.